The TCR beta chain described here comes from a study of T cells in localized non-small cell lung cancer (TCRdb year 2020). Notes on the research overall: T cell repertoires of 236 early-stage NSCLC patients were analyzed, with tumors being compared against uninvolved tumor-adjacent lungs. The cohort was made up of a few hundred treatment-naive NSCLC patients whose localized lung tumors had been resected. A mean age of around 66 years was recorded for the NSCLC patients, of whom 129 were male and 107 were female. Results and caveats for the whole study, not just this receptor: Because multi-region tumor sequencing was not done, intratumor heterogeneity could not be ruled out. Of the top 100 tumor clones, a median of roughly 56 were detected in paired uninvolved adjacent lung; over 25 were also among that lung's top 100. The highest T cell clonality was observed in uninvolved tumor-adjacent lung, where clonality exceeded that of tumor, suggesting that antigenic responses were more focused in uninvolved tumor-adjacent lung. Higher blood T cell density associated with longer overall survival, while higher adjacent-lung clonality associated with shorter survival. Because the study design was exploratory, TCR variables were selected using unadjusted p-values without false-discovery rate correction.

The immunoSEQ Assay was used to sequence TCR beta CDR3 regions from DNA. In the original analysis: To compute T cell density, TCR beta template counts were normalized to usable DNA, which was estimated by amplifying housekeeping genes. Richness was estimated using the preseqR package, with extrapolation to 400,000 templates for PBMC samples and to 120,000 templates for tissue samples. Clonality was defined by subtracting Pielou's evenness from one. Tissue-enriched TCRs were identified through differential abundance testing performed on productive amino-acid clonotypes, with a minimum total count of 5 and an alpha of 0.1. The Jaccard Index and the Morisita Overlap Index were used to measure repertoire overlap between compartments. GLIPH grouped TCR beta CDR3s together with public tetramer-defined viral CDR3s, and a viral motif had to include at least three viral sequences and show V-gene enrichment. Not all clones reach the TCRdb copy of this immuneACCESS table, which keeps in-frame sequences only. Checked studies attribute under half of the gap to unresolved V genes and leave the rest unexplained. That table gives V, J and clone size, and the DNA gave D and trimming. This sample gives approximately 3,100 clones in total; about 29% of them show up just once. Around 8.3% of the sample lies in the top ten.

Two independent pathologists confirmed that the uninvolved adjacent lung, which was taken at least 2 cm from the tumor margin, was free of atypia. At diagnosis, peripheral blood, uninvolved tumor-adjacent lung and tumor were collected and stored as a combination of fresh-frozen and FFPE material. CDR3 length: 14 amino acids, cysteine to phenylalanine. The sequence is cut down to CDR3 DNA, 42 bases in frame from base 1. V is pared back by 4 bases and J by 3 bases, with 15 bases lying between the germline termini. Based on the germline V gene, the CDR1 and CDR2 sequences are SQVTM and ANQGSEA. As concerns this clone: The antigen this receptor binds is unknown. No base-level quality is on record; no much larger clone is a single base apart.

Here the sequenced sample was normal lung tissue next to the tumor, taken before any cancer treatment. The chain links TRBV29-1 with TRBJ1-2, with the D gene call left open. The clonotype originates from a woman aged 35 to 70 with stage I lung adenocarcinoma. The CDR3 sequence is CSVARHLGDYGYTF. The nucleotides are TGCAGCGTTGCGCGCCACCTTGGGGACTATGGCTACACCTTC.